At least ten counts were recorded for the clone carrying this TCR beta chain. Its antigen is currently unknown. This CDR3 contains 17 residues. V lost 6 bases to trimming and J lost 2 bases, with 23 bases between them. Germline CDR1 is DFQATT and CDR2 is SNEGSKA (reference sequence). This sample is part of a study of spatial heterogeneity in lung cancer. Study-level points and caveats: Within tumors, counts of expanded alpha and beta TCRs tracked tumor mutation counts.

A single record per CDR3 protein comes from TCRdb applying MiXCR to the 5' RACE reads. The sample yields around 7,900 distinct CDR3 sequences, around 7% seen once. Time point meaning: sample taken at primary tumor resection. The V and J genes are TRBV20-1 and TRBJ2-4; possible D gene TRBD1, 6 bases. This TCR was sampled from a male donor with early-stage non-small cell lung cancer. Sequences were derived from lung tumor tissue, sampled at surgery. The CDR3, as DNA: TGCAGTGCCTCAACACGCCGGGACACCGTATCCAAAAACATTCAGTACTTC. Its protein product is CSASTRRDTVSKNIQYF.